The entry below gives a single T cell receptor beta chain sequence along with its context. This entry belongs to a study of blood T cell repertoires in COVID-19. As for the study in general: Acute and convalescent COVID-19 specimens originated in the United States, Italy and Spain.

Across under 25 US areas, participants ranged in age from about 18 to 90 years. Membership in each cohort depended on participant-reported clinical history. A COVID-19 case was met by exposed participants within 2 weeks before study entry. The CDR3 totals 10 residues. The V gene's germline CDR1 is SGHDT and CDR2 YYEEEE. Trimming removed 4 bases from V and 9 bases from J, with 5 bases in between. Some clones are missing from TCRdb's copy, which holds only in-frame ones; the method was immunoSEQ multiplex PCR. The sample includes around 200,000 clones, about 86% of them seen just once. The source of this sequence is a woman aged 25 to 39 who had been exposed to COVID-19. What was sequenced was PBMCs or T cells enriched from blood (not recorded which). The rearrangement joins TRBV5-6 to TRBJ1-5; no clear D gene. In DNA form, the CDR3 reads TGTGCCAGCAGCCCTCCGCCCCAGCATTTT. The encoded protein is CASSPPPQHF.